This T cell receptor (beta chain) was identified in a study of blood T cell repertoires in COVID-19. The wider study: Acute-phase and convalescent COVID-19 samples originated in the United States, Italy and Spain. Sources were T cells, B-cell-depleted T cells, or PBMCs; the material itself was cDNA or gDNA.

Germline V gene sequence: CDR1 SEHNR, CDR2 FQNEAQ (reference sequence). CDR3 length equals 16 residues. Unmatched junction bases numbered 10, after V lost 5 bases and J lost 2 bases. Original processing notes: By means of reference gene primer amplification, nucleated cell counts were estimated. The repertoire was sequenced with immunoSEQ multiplex PCR; TCRdb's copy has only in-frame clones and lacks some. The V and J calls and clone size are taken from that table; D and trimming were inferred from the DNA. The sample contains about 140,000 clones, around 87% of which appear only once. This clone was counted a few times. Enrolled through a virtual design, the participants were between about 18 and 100 years of age and came from approximately 25 US areas.

Sequencing used PBMCs or T cells enriched from blood (not recorded which). The rearrangement uses TRBV7-9 and TRBJ2-7, with 9 bases matching TRBD2. The clonotype was recovered from a man in his fifties or sixties who had recovered from COVID-19. In nucleotides, the CDR3 is TGTGCCAGCAGCCCTCCCCAGGCGGGAGGGCCCTACGAGCAGTACTTC. Translating it yields CASSPPQAGGPYEQYF.